The 7 T cell receptor beta chains reported below all come from one sample, sequenced in a study of T-cell reconstitution after alpha-beta-depleted transplantation in children. The TCRbeta library was prepared with unique molecular identifiers. TCRdb re-called the PCR reads with MiXCR, one entry per CDR3 protein. This table holds about 610,000 distinct CDR3 sequences, more than 9% found once. The sample in question was PBMCs from the stem cell graft donor, obtained from the stem cell graft. These receptors were taken from a human donor who donated a stem cell graft to a child with acute myeloid leukemia.

This sequence joins TRBV7-2 and TRBJ2-7; TRBD1 matches at 8 bases. CDR1 is SGHTA, CDR2 FQGNSA, per germline. The CDR3 is 14 amino acids. V lost 2 bases and J lost 5; bases outside the gene matches: 5. CDR3 residues: CASSLLTGGHEQYF. Written as DNA, the CDR3 is TGTGCCAGCAGCTTACTTACAGGGGGACACGAGCAGTACTTC.

This clonotype came up many times. The genes are TRBV7-2 and TRBJ2-3; D unresolved. Trimming cost V 5 bases and J 2 bases, with 5 bases left between them. Germline-derived CDR1 and CDR2 are SGHTA and FQGNSA. The CDR3 has 12 residues. This chain's CDR3 is CASSTFTDTQYF. The CDR3 region has the DNA TGTGCCAGCAGCACATTCACAGATACGCAGTATTTT.

The rearrangement uses TRBV4-3 and TRBJ2-5, with D unclear. Germline CDR1 reads LGHNA; CDR2 reads YSLEER. V dropped 3 bases and J dropped 1 base, with 6 bases sitting between them. CDR3 length: 13 residues. CDR3 sequence: CASSHRLQETQYF. The CDR3 DNA reads TGCGCCAGCAGCCACCGCCTCCAAGAGACCCAGTACTTC.

Points on this clonotype: Likely a read error: the CDR3 ends without its conserved phenylalanine or tryptophan. The chain uses TRBV3-1 and TRBJ2-7; weak D call: TRBD2 (6 bases). In germline, CDR1 is LGHDT, CDR2 YNNKEL (reference sequence). V shed 1 base and J shed 3 bases, with 13 bases lying between them. This CDR3 has 15 amino acids. The CDR3 sequence: CASSQVRLAHYEQYC. The CDR3 nucleotides are TGTGCCAGCAGCCAAGTACGCCTAGCGCACTACGAGCAGTACTGC.

This clonotype appeared many times. The V and J genes are TRBV9 and TRBJ2-2; D is undetermined. The CDR3 covers 13 residues. Trimming took off 0 bases at V and 6 bases at J, with 6 bases between the two ends. The V gene's germline CDR1 is SGDLS and CDR2 YYNGEE. CDR3: CASSVVWPGELFF. CDR3 sequence (DNA): TGTGCCAGCAGCGTAGTTTGGCCCGGGGAGCTGTTTTTT.

The rearrangement joins TRBV28 to TRBJ2-3, with TRBD2 identical over 7 bases. The CDR3 sequence is 15 residues long. J was trimmed by 5 bases and V by 7 bases; bases with no gene match: 12. Germline CDR1 is MDHEN and CDR2 is SYDVKM. CDR3 sequence: CASTLGGVGRDTQYF. The CDR3 nucleotides are TGTGCCAGCACCTTGGGGGGGGTAGGGAGAGATACGCAGTATTTT.

This clonotype was counted a few times. J is TRBJ2-2 and V is TRBV5-1; 8 bases are shared with TRBD2. The CDR3 spans 12 residues. The V gene end was trimmed by 7 bases and the J gene end by 6 bases; junction bases not matched to a gene: 2. Germline V gene lookup returns CDR1 SGHRS and CDR2 YFSETQ. In DNA, the CDR3 is TGCGCCAGCTCGGGACTAGCCGGGGAGCTGTTTTTT. This encodes CASSGLAGELFF.